These 23 T cell receptor beta chains were all obtained from the same sample, sequenced in a study of blood T cell repertoires in COVID-19. TCRdb keeps only in-frame clones here, not all; method: immunoSEQ multiplex PCR. The sample has roughly 340,000 clones, about 90% seen once. Sequencing was carried out using peripheral blood. Receptor source: a woman between 45 and 60 years old with COVID-19, enrolled during active disease.

The chain links TRBV10-3 to TRBJ2-1; 7 bases align to TRBD2. V was pared by 2 bases and J by 0 bases, with 13 bases of the junction left unmatched. Germline CDR1 reads ENHRY; CDR2 reads SYGVKD. This CDR3 has 19 amino acids. The CDR3 DNA reads TGTGCCATCAGTGAGGCCGCGGCTTCTAGCGGAAGCTCCTACAATGAGCAGTTCTTC. It codes for CAISEAAASSGSSYNEQFF.

The gene calls are TRBV7-2 and TRBJ1-5; D is unclear. The CDR3 contains 15 residues. Germline assignment: CDR1 SGHTA and CDR2 FQGNSA. With 5 bases removed from V and 3 bases from J, the gap between germline ends came to 14 bases. The chain's CDR3 is CASSLGQADNQPQHF. The CDR3 DNA sequence: TGTGCCAGCAGCCTTGGGCAGGCCGACAATCAGCCCCAGCATTTT.

The rearrangement joins TRBV27 to TRBJ2-7; TRBD2 agrees at 9 bases. Trimming took 4 bases from V and 3 from J; bases not matched to a gene: 13. The germline V gene encodes CDR1 MNHEY and CDR2 SMNVEV (reference sequence). The CDR3 totals 17 residues. The CDR3 coding sequence is TGTGCCAGCAGTTGGCTCTCTAGCGGGGACAATCTCTACGAGCAGTACTTC. It yields the protein CASSWLSSGDNLYEQYF.

This rearrangement joins TRBV19 to TRBJ2-1; D is uncertain. From germline, CDR1 is LNHDA and CDR2 SQIVND (reference sequence). V was trimmed by 3 bases and J by 0 bases, leaving 9 bases between them. The CDR3 contains 15 residues. CDR3 DNA: TGTGCCAGTAGTATCCTAGTAAGCTCCTACAATGAGCAGTTCTTC. It specifies CASSILVSSYNEQFF.

The rearrangement uses TRBV5-1 and TRBJ2-1, with 7 bases matching TRBD2. Losses at the gene ends were 6 bases for V and 5 bases for J; bases not matched to a gene: 11. CDR1 and CDR2 from the germline V gene are SGHRS and YFSETQ. This CDR3 has 15 residues. The CDR3 DNA is TGCGCCAGCACCCATGGGGGAGGGCCCAACAATGAGCAGTTCTTC. It codes for CASTHGGGPNNEQFF.

The chain employs TRBV27 and TRBJ1-2; the match to TRBD1 covers 10 bases. Per the germline V gene, CDR1 is MNHEY and CDR2 is SMNVEV (reference sequence). J was trimmed by 8 bases and V by 0 bases; bases with no gene match: 6. CDR3 length: 15 residues. This chain's CDR3 is CASSLSRQGAGGYTF. The CDR3 coding sequence is TGTGCCAGCAGTTTATCTAGACAGGGGGCTGGGGGCTACACCTTC.

Points on this clone: At the DNA level, this CDR3 is encoded by other sequences in the same sample as well. V is TRBV5-4 and J is TRBJ2-1; 7 positions agree with TRBD2. V lost 4 bases, J lost 0 bases, and 7 bases stayed unmatched. CDR3 length: 16 amino acids. In germline, CDR1 is SGHNT, CDR2 YYREEE (reference sequence). CDR3 nucleotide sequence: TGTGCCAGCAGCCTCGGGGGAGGGAGCTCCTACAATGAGCAGTTCTTC. Translating gives CASSLGGGSSYNEQFF.

The rearrangement links TRBV29-1 to TRBJ1-6; no clear D. Germline V gives CDR1 SQVTM, CDR2 ANQGSEA. The germline V and J ends were trimmed by 6 bases and 5 bases, with 14 bases remaining between them. This CDR3 is 14 amino acids long. The CDR3 reads CSVASSWDNSPLHF. The CDR3 DNA follows: TGCAGCGTCGCTAGTTCTTGGGATAATTCACCCCTCCACTTT.

J is TRBJ2-2 and V is TRBV9; TRBD2 agrees at 14 bases. V was clipped by 0 bases and J by 6 bases; unmatched bases: 7. The CDR3 covers 18 residues. Germline CDR1 and CDR2: SGDLS and YYNGEE. CDR3 DNA: TGTGCCAGCAGCGTAGGACTAGCGGGAGGGCCCATCGCCGGGGAGCTGTTTTTT. It codes for CASSVGLAGGPIAGELFF.

This sequence joins TRBV4-3 and TRBJ2-3, with no clear D. Looked up from germline, CDR1 is LGHNA and CDR2 is YSLEER. The V end was cut by 0 bases, the J end by 0 bases, with 4 bases between. This CDR3 has 14 amino acids. For the CDR3, the DNA is TGCGCCAGCAGCCAAGACAGGAGCACAGATACGCAGTATTTT. Its translation is CASSQDRSTDTQYF.

This chain joins TRBV2 and TRBJ2-3; D unresolved. Trimming took off 3 bases at V and 1 base at J, with 8 bases between the two ends. The CDR3 consists of 14 residues. The germline V gene encodes CDR1 SNHLY and CDR2 FYNNEI. CDR3 sequence (DNA): TGTGCCAGCAGTGAGGTGCTACGCACAGATACGCAGTATTTT. This codes for CASSEVLRTDTQYF.

The V gene is TRBV6-5, the J gene TRBJ2-7, with D uncertain. Trimming left V 5 bases short and J 3 bases short, with 14 bases between. The length of the CDR3 is 14 residues. Looked up from germline, CDR1 is MNHEY and CDR2 is SVGAGI. The CDR3 here is CASSRSEEFYEQYF. The DNA of the CDR3 is TGTGCCAGCAGTAGGTCCGAGGAATTCTACGAGCAGTACTTC.

This rearrangement joins TRBV5-5 to TRBJ2-3, with 8 bases identical to TRBD2. There are 18 residues in the CDR3. CDR1 SGHKS and CDR2 YYEKEE come from the germline V gene (reference sequence). V was clipped by 4 bases and J by 6 bases; unmatched bases: 19. The CDR3 loop is CASSPGSLIAGKKDTQYF. CDR3 DNA sequence: TGTGCCAGCAGCCCCGGAAGCCTGATAGCGGGAAAAAAGGATACGCAGTATTTT.

This clone appeared a single time. The rearrangement links TRBV27 to TRBJ2-1; D call uncertain. The germline gives CDR1 MNHEY, CDR2 SMNVEV (reference sequence). The V and J ends lost 1 base and 2 bases respectively, with 6 bases between them. CDR3 length equals 14 residues. The CDR3 DNA follows: TGTGCCAGCAGTTTATGGGCGACCTACAATGAGCAGTTCTTC. This codes for CASSLWATYNEQFF.

The rearrangement uses TRBV4-2 and TRBJ2-7; TRBD2 matches 12 bases. V gave up 3 bases and J gave up 7 bases; unmatched junction bases: 7. This CDR3 is 15 amino acids long. The germline gives CDR1 LGHNA, CDR2 YNFKEQ. As DNA, the CDR3 is TGTGCCAGCAGCCAGCTGGGACTAGCGGGTTGGGAGCAGTACTTC. This sequence encodes CASSQLGLAGWEQYF.

The table lists this clone with a count of one. The genes are TRBV27 and TRBJ2-5; TRBD2 agrees at 7 bases. The V gene end was trimmed by 5 bases and the J gene end by 4 bases; junction bases not matched to a gene: 13. This CDR3 comprises 16 residues. CDR1 is MNHEY and CDR2 is SMNVEV in the germline V gene (reference sequence). CDR3 sequence reads: CASSPLRGSGVETQYF. CDR3 sequence (DNA): TGTGCCAGCAGTCCCCTTCGCGGGAGTGGGGTAGAGACCCAGTACTTC.

A word on this clone: An end of the junction differs from the germline gene, which may be a read error. This chain connects TRBV5-1 to TRBJ2-3, with 12 nucleotides matching TRBD2. There are 15 residues in the CDR3. Looked up from germline, CDR1 is SGHRS and CDR2 is YFSETQ. The CDR3 region is CATSLAGGTTDTQYF. CDR3 nucleotide sequence: TGCGCCACCAGCCTAGCGGGAGGGACCACAGATACGCAGTATTTT. Together with reference TRBV5-1 and TRBJ2-3, the CDR3 gives the full variable domain: KAGVTQTPRYLIKTRGQQVTLSCSPISGHRSVSWYQQTPGQGLQFLFEYFSETQRNKGNFPGRFSGRQFSNSRSEMNVSTLELGDSALYLCATSLAGGTTDTQYFGPGTRLTVL.

The CDR3 DNA reads as TGTGCCAGCAGTTTGGTAGGCAATCAGCCCCAGCATTTT. Its protein product is CASSLVGNQPQHF. The chain recombines TRBV6-5 with TRBJ1-5; D is uncertain. V lost 4 bases to trimming and J lost 2 bases, with 6 bases between them. The CDR3 covers 13 residues. Germline V gene sequence: CDR1 MNHEY, CDR2 SVGAGI.

This clone was detected once. V and J are TRBV6-5 and TRBJ2-3; TRBD1 matches 7 bases. Germline V gene lookup returns CDR1 MNHEY and CDR2 SVGAGI. CDR3 length: 13 residues. Trimming cost V 11 bases and J 2 bases; bases outside gene matches: 7. This chain's CDR3 is CAVGDRNTDTQYF. CDR3 coding DNA: TGTGCCGTGGGGGACAGAAACACAGATACGCAGTATTTT.

The chain is built from TRBV3-1 (or the pseudogene TRBV3-2) and TRBJ2-7; 9 bases match TRBD1. CDR1 is LGHDT, CDR2 YNNKEL, per germline (reference sequence). J lost 2 bases, V lost 4 bases, and 6 bases had no gene match. The CDR3 extends over 15 amino acids. The CDR3: CASSLRDRGAYEQYF. CDR3 sequence (DNA): TGTGCCAGCAGCCTCCGAGACAGGGGGGCCTACGAGCAGTACTTC.

There are a few counts of this clone. The V gene is TRBV2, the J gene TRBJ1-3; the D is unclear. V shed 11 bases and J shed 0 bases, with 11 bases lying between them. Germline assignment: CDR1 SNHLY and CDR2 FYNNEI. This CDR3 spans 13 amino acids. DNA for the CDR3: TGTGCCGTGCGAGCAAGCTCTGGAAACACCATATATTTT. Its translation is CAVRASSGNTIYF.

Only a few counts were recorded for this clone. The chain combines TRBV5-1 with TRBJ2-3; 11 bases are a match to TRBD1. CDR1 SGHRS and CDR2 YFSETQ come from the germline V gene. The CDR3 contains 17 residues. V lost 2 bases, J lost 4 bases, and 9 bases stayed unmatched. The CDR3: CASSFPLDRGRADTQYF. The CDR3, as DNA: TGCGCCAGCAGCTTCCCGTTGGACAGGGGGCGCGCAGATACGCAGTATTTT.

CDR3 amino acids: CASSFSGQGGKLFF. The CDR3 DNA follows: TGTGCCAGCAGCTTTTCGGGACAGGGGGGAAAACTGTTTTTT. The gene calls are TRBV5-8 and TRBJ1-4, with TRBD1 matching over 11 bases. The germline CDR1 and CDR2 sequences are SGHTS and YDEGEE. V lost 2 bases and J lost 10; bases outside the gene matches: 4. This CDR3 is 14 amino acids long.